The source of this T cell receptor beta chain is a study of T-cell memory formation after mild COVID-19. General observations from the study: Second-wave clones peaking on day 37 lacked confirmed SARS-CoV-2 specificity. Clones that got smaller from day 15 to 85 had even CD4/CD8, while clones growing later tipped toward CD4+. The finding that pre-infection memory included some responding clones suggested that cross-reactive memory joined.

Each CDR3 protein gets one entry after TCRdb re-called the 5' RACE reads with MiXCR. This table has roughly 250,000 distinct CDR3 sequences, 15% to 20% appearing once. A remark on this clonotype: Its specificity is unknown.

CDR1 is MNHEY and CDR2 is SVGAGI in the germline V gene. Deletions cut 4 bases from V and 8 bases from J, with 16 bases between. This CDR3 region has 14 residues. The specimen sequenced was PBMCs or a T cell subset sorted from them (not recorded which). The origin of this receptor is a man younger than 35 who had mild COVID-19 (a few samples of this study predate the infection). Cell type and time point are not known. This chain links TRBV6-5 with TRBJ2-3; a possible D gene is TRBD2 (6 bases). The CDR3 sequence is CASSLAYRRGTQYF. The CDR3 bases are TGTGCCAGCAGTTTAGCGTACCGGAGGGGTACGCAGTATTTT.